A single TCR beta chain is shown here with its context. Generated by immunoSEQ multiplex PCR, the TCRdb table keeps only in-frame clones and is missing some. Among 95,000 to 110,000 clones listed, about 90% were seen once. The germline V gene has CDR1 MNHEY and CDR2 SVGEGT. V gave up 2 bases and J gave up 9 bases; unmatched junction bases: 10. The CDR3 runs to 15 residues. The sample is drawn from a study of T cell responses to AZD1222 COVID-19 vaccine. The specimen was peripheral blood, collected on day 0 of AZD1222 vaccination. The receptor was isolated from an adult in good health. The chain joins TRBV6-2 or TRBV6-3 to TRBJ1-5; the match to TRBD1 covers 7 bases. The CDR3 loop reads CASSYIDRDSGPQHF. CDR3 sequence (DNA): TGTGCCAGCAGTTACATCGACAGGGACTCGGGGCCCCAGCATTTT.